These 4 T cell receptor beta chains originate from one sample sequenced in a study of low-dose radiotherapy and immunotherapy resistance in tumors. With TRAV- and TRBV-specific primers, first-strand cDNA was made, covering the alpha and beta chains. With a constant-region primer and a V-primer adapter, TCRs were subjected to about 20 PCR cycles of amplification. TCRdb re-called the reads with MiXCR, one entry per CDR3 protein. The sample consists of 16,000 or so distinct CDR3 sequences, 70% to 80% of them appearing once. These receptors all stem from a human donor with advanced metastatic prostate, ovarian, gallbladder or colorectal cancer (not recorded which). This table probably holds off-target reads from a library built for another chain.

V and J are TRBV4-2 and TRBJ2-3, with no clear D. CDR1 is LGHNA and CDR2 is YNFKEQ in the germline V gene. There are 14 residues in the CDR3. The ends were cut back, 3 bases at V and 1 base at J, with 8 bases in the middle. The DNA for the CDR3 is TGTGCCAGCAGCCACCCTGGGGGCACAGATACGCAGTATTTT. This translates into CASSHPGGTDTQYF.

The chain has TRBV7-2 and TRBJ1-3; D ambiguous. V was pared by 1 base and J by 0 bases, with 10 bases between. This CDR3 is built from 16 residues. The germline V gene encodes CDR1 SGHTA and CDR2 FQGNSA. CDR3 nucleotides: TGTGCCAGCAGCTTAGGGCCAGCAGACTCTGGAAACACCATATATTTT. Amino acids: CASSLGPADSGNTIYF.

V usage is TRBV19 and J usage is TRBJ1-2, with TRBD1 matching 10 bases. Trimming took 7 bases from V and 1 from J; bases not matched to a gene: 6. The CDR3 sequence is 15 residues long. CDR1 is LNHDA, CDR2 SQIVND, per germline (reference sequence). Here the CDR3 reads CASTRGTGVNYGYTF. As DNA, the CDR3 is TGTGCCAGTACCAGAGGGACAGGGGTTAACTATGGCTACACCTTC.

This clonotype has a handful of counts. This sequence joins TRBV6-6 and TRBJ2-7; 7 nucleotides line up with TRBD1. The CDR3 has 15 amino acids. Germline trimming cut 4 bases from V and 1 base from J; bases unmatched to any gene: 7. Germline V CDR1 and CDR2: MNHNY, SVGAGI (reference sequence). Here the CDR3 DNA reads TGTGCCAGCAGTTGGATGGACAGGCGGTCCTACGAGCAGTACTTC. Amino acids: CASSWMDRRSYEQYF.